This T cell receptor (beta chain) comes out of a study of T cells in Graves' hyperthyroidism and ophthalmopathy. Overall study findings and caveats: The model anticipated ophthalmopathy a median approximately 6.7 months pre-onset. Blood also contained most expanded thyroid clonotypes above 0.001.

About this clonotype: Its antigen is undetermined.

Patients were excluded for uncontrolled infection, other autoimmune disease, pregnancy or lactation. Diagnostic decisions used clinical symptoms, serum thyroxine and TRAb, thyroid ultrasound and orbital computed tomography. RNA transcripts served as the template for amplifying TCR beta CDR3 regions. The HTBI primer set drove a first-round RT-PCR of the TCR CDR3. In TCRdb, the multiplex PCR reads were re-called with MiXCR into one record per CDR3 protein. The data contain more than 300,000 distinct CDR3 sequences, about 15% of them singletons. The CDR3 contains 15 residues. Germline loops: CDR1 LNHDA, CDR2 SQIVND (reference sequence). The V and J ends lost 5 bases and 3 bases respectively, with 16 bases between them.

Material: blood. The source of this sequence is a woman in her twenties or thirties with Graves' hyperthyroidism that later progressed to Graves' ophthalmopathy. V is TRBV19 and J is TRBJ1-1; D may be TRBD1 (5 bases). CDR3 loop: CASSLGTQQDTEAFF. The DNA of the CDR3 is TGTGCCAGTAGTCTGGGGACCCAACAGGACACTGAAGCTTTCTTT.